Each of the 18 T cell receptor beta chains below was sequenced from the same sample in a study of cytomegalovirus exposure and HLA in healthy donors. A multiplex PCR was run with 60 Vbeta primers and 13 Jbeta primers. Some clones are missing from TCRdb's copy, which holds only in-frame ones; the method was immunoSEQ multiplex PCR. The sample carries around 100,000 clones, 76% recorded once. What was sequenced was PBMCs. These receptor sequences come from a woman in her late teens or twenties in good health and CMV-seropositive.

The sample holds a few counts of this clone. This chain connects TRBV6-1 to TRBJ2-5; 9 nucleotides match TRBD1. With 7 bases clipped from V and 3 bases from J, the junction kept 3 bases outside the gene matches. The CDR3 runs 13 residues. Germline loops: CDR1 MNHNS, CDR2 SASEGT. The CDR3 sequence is CASTWTGEETQYF. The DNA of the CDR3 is TGTGCCAGCACCTGGACAGGGGAAGAGACCCAGTACTTC.

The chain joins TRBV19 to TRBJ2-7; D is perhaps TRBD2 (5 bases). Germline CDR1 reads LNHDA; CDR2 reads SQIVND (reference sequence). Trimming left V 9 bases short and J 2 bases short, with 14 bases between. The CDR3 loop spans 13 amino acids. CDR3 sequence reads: CASGGGRTYEQYF. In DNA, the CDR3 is TGTGCCAGCGGAGGCGGACGCACCTACGAGCAGTACTTC. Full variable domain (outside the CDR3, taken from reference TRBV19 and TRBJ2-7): DGGITQSPKYLFRKEGQNVTLSCEQNLNHDAMYWYRQDPGQGLRLIYYSQIVNDFQKGDIAEGYSVSREKKESFPLTVTSAQKNPTAFYLCASGGGRTYEQYFGPGTRLTVT.

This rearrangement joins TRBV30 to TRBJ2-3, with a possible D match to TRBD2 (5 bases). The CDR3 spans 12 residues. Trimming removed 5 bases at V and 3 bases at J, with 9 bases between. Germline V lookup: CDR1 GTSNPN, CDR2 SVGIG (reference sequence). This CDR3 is CAWGSVTDTQYF. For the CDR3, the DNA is TGTGCCTGGGGGAGTGTAACAGATACGCAGTATTTT.

CDR3: CASSLRLAPSSYEQYF. CDR3 in DNA: TGTGCCAGCAGTTTACGACTAGCACCGAGCTCCTACGAGCAGTACTTC. This sequence joins TRBV27 and TRBJ2-7; the match to TRBD2 covers 7 bases. V lost 2 bases, J lost 0 bases, and 7 bases stayed unmatched. Germline V gene lookup returns CDR1 MNHEY and CDR2 SMNVEV (reference sequence). The CDR3 is 16 residues long.

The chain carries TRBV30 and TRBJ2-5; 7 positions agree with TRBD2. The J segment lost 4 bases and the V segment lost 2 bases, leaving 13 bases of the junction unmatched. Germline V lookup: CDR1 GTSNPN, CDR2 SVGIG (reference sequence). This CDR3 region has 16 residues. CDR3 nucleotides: TGTGCCTGGAGTACCACTAGCGACCCTAGGGGAGAGACCCAGTACTTC. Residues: CAWSTTSDPRGETQYF.

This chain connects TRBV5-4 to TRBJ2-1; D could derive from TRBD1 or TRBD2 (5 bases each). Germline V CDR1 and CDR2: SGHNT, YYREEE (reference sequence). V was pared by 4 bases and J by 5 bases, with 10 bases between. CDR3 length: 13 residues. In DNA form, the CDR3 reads TGTGCCAGCAGCATGGGACGGGACAATGAGCAGTTCTTC. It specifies CASSMGRDNEQFF.

CDR3 sequence (DNA): TGTGCCTTGGGGGGACTCGTCCAAGAGACCCAGTACTTC. This gives the protein CALGGLVQETQYF. This chain connects TRBV30 to TRBJ2-5, with D perhaps matching TRBD2 (6 bases). In germline, CDR1 is GTSNPN, CDR2 SVGIG (reference sequence). The CDR3 is made up of 13 amino acids. The V end lost 7 bases, the J end lost 1 base, and 13 bases lay between the germline ends.

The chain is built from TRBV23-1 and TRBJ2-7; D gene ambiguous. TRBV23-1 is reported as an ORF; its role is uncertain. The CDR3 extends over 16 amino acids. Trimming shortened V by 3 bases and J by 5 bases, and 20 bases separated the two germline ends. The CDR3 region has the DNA TGCGCCAGCAGTCATCCGAAATTCGCGGCCAATAACGAGCAGTACTTC. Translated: CASSHPKFAANNEQYF.

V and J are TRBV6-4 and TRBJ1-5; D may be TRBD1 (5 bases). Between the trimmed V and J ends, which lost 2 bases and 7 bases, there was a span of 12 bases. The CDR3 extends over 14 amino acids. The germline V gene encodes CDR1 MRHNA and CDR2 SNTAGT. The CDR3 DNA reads TGTGCCAGCAGTGACGTGGGGGGTTCGCAGCCCCAGCATTTT. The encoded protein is CASSDVGGSQPQHF.

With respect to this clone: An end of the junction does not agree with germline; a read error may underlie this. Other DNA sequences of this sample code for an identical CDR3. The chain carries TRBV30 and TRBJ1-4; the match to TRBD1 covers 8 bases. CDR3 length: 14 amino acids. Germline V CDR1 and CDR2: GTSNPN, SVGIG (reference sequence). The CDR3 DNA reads TGTGCCAGCTCCAGGGGGCTAACTAACGAAAAACTGTTTTTT. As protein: CASSRGLTNEKLFF.

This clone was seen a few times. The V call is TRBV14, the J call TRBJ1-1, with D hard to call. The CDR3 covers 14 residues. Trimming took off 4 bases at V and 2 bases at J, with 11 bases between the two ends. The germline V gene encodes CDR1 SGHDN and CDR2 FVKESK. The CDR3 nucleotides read TGTGCCAGCAGCCCCCAGGCCTTCAACACTGAAGCTTTCTTT. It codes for CASSPQAFNTEAFF.

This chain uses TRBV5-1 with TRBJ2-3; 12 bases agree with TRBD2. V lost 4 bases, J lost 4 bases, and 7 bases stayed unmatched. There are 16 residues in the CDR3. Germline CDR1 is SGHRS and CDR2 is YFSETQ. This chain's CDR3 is CASSIRLAGESDTQYF. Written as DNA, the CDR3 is TGCGCCAGCAGCATCCGACTAGCGGGAGAATCAGATACGCAGTATTTT.

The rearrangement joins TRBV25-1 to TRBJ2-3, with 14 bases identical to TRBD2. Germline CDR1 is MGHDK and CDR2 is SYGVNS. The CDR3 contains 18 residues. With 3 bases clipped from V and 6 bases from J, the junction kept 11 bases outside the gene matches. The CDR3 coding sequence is TGTGCCAGCAGTGACCCTCTATACGGGACTAGCGGGAGTGATACGCAGTATTTT. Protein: CASSDPLYGTSGSDTQYF.

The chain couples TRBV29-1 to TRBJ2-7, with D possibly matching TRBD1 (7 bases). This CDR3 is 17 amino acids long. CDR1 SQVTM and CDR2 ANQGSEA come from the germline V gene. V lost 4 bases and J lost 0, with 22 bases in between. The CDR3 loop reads CSVVGGQPGPSSYEQYF. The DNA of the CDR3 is TGCAGCGTTGTGGGGGGACAGCCTGGGCCCTCCTCCTACGAGCAGTACTTC.

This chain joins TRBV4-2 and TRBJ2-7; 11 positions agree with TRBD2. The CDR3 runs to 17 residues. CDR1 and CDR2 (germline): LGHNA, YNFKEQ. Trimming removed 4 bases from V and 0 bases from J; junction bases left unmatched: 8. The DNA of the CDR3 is TGTGCCAGCAGCCGAGGGTCACTAGCGGGAGACTCCTACGAGCAGTACTTC. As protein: CASSRGSLAGDSYEQYF.

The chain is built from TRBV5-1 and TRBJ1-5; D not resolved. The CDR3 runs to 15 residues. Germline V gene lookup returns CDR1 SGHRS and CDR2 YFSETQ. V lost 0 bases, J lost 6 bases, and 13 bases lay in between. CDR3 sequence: CASSLAPDLIQPQHF. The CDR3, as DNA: TGCGCCAGCAGCTTGGCCCCTGACTTAATTCAGCCCCAGCATTTT.

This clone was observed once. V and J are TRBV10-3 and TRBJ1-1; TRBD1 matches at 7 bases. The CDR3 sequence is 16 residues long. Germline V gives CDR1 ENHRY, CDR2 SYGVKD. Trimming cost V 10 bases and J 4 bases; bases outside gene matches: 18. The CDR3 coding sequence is TGTGCCACCAAACAAGAGACAGGGTTTCGGGGCACTGAAGCTTTCTTT. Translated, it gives CATKQETGFRGTEAFF.

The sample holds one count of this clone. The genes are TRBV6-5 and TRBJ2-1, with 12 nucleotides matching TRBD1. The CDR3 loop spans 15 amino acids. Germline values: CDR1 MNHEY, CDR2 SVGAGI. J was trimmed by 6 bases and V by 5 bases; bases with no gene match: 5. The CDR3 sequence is CASSKTGQGANEQFF. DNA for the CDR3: TGTGCCAGCAGTAAGACGGGACAGGGGGCCAATGAGCAGTTCTTC.